This TCR beta chain emerged from a study of identical twins. Overall study findings and caveats: Twin pairs had excess sharing that was weaker in beta out-of-frame sequences.

TCRdb reprocessed the 5' RACE reads with MiXCR, giving one entry per CDR3 protein. This sample has more than 200,000 distinct CDR3 sequences, with 11% to 15% found just once. About this clonotype itself: Its antigen is as yet unknown. A single base separates this from a much larger clone, so it may be a read error.

The CDR3 is made up of 17 amino acids. With V trimmed by 5 bases and J by 2 bases, 10 bases remained unmatched. In germline, CDR1 is SGHTA, CDR2 FQGNSA. Sequencing input: memory (CD45RO+) T cells sorted from blood. The TCR sequence derives from a woman under 30 in good health. The J gene is TRBJ2-7, the V gene TRBV7-2; TRBD2 agrees at 12 bases. CDR3 sequence: CASSHPRLAGVTYEQYF. The CDR3 coding sequence is TGTGCCAGCAGCCACCCACGACTAGCGGGAGTGACCTACGAGCAGTACTTC.